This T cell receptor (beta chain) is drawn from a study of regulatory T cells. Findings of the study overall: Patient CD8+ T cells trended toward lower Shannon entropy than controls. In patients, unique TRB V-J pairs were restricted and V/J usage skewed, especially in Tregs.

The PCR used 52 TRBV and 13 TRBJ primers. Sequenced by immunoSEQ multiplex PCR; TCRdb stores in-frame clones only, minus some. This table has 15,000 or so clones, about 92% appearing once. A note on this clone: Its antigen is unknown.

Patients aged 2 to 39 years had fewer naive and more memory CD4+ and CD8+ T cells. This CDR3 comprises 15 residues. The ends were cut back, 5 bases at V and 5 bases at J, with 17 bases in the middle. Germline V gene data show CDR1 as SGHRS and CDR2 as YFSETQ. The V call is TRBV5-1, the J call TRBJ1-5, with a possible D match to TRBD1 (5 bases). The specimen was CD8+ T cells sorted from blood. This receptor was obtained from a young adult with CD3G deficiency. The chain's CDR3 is CASRVGDGKHQPQHF. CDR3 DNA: TGCGCCAGCAGGGTGGGGGACGGGAAGCATCAGCCCCAGCATTTT.